This section outlines one T cell receptor (beta chain) sequence together with its context. Its matching antigen is unknown. TCRdb re-called the reads with MiXCR, one entry per CDR3 protein. The repertoire holds some 700,000 distinct CDR3 sequences, with roughly 33% as singletons. This specimen comes from a study of T cell repertoires in cytomegalovirus infection. The clonotype was recovered from a human donor in good health (CMV status not recorded). Some clones in this sample may be carry-over from other donors' samples. Sample: cultured PBMCs, taken from culture after CMV antigen stimulation.

CDR3 region: CASRVPGQWGQPQHF. CDR3 nucleotide sequence: TGTGCCAGCAGAGTCCCGGGACAGTGGGGTCAGCCCCAGCATTTT. The chain has TRBV6-1 and TRBJ1-5; 7 bases fit TRBD1. Germline CDR1 and CDR2: MNHNS and SASEGT. The CDR3 is 15 residues long. V gave up 6 bases and J gave up 6 bases; unmatched junction bases: 11.